This TCR beta chain was captured in a study of T-cell reconstitution after alpha-beta-depleted transplantation in children. Study-level findings and limits: Several hundred expanded graft clones reportedly supplied alpha-beta T cells about two months after transplant. Elevated TCRbeta diversity at day 60 was traced, in some patients, to surviving recipient T cells and thymic progenitors.

V trimming: 4 bases; J trimming: 5 bases; junction bases outside the gene matches: 2. This CDR3 has 15 amino acids. Germline-derived CDR1 and CDR2 are PRHDT and FYEKMQ (reference sequence). Unique molecular identifiers featured in how the TCRbeta library was prepared. A single record per CDR3 protein comes from TCRdb applying MiXCR to the PCR reads. The top ten clones hold just over 2% of a sample with approximately 500,000 distinct CDR3 sequences, 8% to 11% of them seen once. Ten or more counts support this clonotype. Its specificity is unknown. The sequence was collected from a child aged 2-9 years with inherited bone marrow failure, due to receive a stem cell transplant. The rearrangement links TRBV13 to TRBJ2-1; 13 positions match TRBD2. Sequenced material: PBMCs, taken before TCRalphabeta/CD19-depleted stem cell transplant. The DNA of the CDR3 is TGTGCCAGCAGCTATACTAGCGGGAGGGACAATGAGCAGTTCTTC. This sequence encodes CASSYTSGRDNEQFF.